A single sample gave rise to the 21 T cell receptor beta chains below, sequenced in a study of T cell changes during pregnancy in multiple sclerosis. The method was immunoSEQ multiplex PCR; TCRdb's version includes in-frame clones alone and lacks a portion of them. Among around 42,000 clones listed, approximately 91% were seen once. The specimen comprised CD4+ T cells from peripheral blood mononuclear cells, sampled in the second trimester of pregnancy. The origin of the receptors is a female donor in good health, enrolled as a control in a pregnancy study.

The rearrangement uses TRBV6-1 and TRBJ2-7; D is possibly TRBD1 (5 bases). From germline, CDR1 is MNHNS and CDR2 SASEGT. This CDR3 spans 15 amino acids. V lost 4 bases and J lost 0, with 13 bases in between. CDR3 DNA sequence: TGTGCCAGCAGTGCGAGGACAACCGCCTCCTACGAGCAGTACTTC. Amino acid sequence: CASSARTTASYEQYF.

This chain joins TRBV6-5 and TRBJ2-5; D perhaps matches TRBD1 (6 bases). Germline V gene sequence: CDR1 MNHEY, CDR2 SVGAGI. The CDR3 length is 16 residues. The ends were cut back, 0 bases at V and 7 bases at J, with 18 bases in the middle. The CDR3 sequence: CASSYSILGALGTQYF. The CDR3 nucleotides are TGTGCCAGCAGTTACTCGATATTGGGGGCCCTCGGGACCCAGTACTTC.

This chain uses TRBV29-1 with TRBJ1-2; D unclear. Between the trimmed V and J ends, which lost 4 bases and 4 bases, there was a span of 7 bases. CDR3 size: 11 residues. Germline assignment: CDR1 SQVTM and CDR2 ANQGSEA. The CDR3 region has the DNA TGCAGCGTTGGGACTCTCTATGGCTACACCTTC. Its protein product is CSVGTLYGYTF.

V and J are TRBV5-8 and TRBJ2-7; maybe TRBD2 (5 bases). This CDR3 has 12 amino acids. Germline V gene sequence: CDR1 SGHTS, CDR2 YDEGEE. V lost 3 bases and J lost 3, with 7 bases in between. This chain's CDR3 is CASSYGNYEQYF. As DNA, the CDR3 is TGTGCCAGCAGCTACGGGAACTACGAGCAGTACTTC. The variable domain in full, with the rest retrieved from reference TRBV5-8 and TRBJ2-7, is EAGVTQSPTHLIKTRGQQATLRCSPISGHTSVYWYQQALGLGLQFLLWYDEGEERNRGNFPPRFSGRQFPNYSSELNVNALELEDSALYLCASSYGNYEQYFGPGTRLTVT.

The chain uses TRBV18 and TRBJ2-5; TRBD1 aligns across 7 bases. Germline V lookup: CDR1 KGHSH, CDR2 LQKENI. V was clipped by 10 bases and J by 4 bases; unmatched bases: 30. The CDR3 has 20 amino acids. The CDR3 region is CATGSTFRDSVRTRRETQYF. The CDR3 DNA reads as TGTGCCACAGGATCCACGTTCCGGGACAGTGTTCGAACAAGGAGAGAGACCCAGTACTTC. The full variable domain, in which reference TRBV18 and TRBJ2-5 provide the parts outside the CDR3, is NAGVMQNPRHLVRRRGQEARLRCSPMKGHSHVYWYRQLPEEGLKFMVYLQKENIIDESGMPKERFSAEFPKEGPSILRIQQVVRGDSAAYFCATGSTFRDSVRTRRETQYFGPGTRLLVL.

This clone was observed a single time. The CDR3, as DNA: TGTGCCAGCAGCTTAAAAAGTAACACTATCTCTGGGGCCAACGTCCTGACTTTC. It codes for CASSLKSNTISGANVLTF. The chain uses TRBV7-8 and TRBJ2-6, with D uncertain. Per the germline V gene, CDR1 is SGHVS and CDR2 is FQNEAQ. This CDR3 has 18 residues. Trimming left V 2 bases short and J 0 bases short, with 14 bases between.

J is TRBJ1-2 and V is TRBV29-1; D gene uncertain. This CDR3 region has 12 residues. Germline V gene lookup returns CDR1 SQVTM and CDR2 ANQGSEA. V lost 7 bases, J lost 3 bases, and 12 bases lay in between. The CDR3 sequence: CSAGGGDYGYTF. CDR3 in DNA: TGCAGCGCGGGTGGAGGAGACTATGGCTACACCTTC.

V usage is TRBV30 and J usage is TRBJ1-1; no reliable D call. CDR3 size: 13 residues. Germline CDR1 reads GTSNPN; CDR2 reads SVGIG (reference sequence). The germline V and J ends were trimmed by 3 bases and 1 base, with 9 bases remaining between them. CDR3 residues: CAWRWEANTEAFF. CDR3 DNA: TGTGCCTGGAGATGGGAGGCGAACACTGAAGCTTTCTTT.

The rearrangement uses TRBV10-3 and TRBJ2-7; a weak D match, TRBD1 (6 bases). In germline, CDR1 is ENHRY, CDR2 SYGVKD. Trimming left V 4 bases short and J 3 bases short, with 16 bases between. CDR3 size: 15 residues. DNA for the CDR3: TGTGCCATCAGTGTTTTGGGGGCTACCTACTACGAGCAGTACTTC. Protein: CAISVLGATYYEQYF.

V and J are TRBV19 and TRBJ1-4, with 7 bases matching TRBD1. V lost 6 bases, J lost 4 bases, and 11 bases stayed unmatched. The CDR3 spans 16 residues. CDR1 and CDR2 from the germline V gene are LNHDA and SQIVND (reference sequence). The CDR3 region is CASSPTGTAFNEKLFF. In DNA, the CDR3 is TGTGCCAGTAGCCCAACGGGGACAGCCTTTAATGAAAAACTGTTTTTT.

The CDR3 sequence: CASSTNGLANTGELFF. DNA for the CDR3: TGTGCCAGCAGTACCAACGGACTGGCGAACACCGGGGAGCTGTTTTTT. The chain recombines TRBV28 with TRBJ2-2; possibly TRBD2 for D (5 bases). Trimming removed 5 bases at V and 0 bases at J, with 13 bases between. This CDR3 spans 16 amino acids. CDR1 is MDHEN, CDR2 SYDVKM, per germline.

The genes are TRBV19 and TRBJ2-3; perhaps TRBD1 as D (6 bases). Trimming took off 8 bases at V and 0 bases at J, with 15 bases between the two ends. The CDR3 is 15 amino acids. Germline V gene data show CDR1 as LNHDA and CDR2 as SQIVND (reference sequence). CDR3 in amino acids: CASQKGTPSTDTQYF. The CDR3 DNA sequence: TGTGCCAGTCAAAAGGGGACACCTAGCACAGATACGCAGTATTTT.

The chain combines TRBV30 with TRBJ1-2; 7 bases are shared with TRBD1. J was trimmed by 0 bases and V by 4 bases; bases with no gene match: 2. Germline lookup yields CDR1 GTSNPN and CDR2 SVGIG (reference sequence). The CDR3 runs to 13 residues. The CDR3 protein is CAWTRGTNYGYTF. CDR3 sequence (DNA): TGTGCCTGGACCAGGGGGACTAACTATGGCTACACCTTC.

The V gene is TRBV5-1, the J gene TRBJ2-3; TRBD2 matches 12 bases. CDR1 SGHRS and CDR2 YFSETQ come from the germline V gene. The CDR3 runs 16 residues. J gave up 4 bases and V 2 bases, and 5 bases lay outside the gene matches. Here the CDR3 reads CASSFKLAGGSDTQYF. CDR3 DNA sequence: TGCGCCAGCAGCTTTAAACTAGCGGGGGGATCAGATACGCAGTATTTT.

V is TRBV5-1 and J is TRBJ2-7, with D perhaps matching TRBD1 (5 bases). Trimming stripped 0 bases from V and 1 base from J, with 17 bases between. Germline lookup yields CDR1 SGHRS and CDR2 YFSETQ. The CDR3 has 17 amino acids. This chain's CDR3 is CASSLAHRSQASYEQYF. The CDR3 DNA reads TGCGCCAGCAGCTTGGCCCACAGGAGTCAGGCTTCCTACGAGCAGTACTTC.

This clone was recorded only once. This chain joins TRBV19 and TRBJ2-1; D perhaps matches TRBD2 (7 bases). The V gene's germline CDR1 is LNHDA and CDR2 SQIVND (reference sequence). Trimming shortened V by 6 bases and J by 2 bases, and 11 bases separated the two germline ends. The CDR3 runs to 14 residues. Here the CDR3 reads CASRKGGAYNEQFF. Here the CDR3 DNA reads TGTGCCAGTAGAAAGGGGGGGGCCTACAATGAGCAGTTCTTC. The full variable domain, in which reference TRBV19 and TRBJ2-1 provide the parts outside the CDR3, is DGGITQSPKYLFRKEGQNVTLSCEQNLNHDAMYWYRQDPGQGLRLIYYSQIVNDFQKGDIAEGYSVSREKKESFPLTVTSAQKNPTAFYLCASRKGGAYNEQFFGPGTRLTVL.

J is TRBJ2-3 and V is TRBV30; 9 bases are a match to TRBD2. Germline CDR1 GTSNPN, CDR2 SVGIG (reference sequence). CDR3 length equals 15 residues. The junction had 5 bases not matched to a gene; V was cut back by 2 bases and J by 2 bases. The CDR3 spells CAWSRSGGPTDTQYF. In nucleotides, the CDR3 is TGTGCCTGGAGTCGGAGCGGGGGGCCCACAGATACGCAGTATTTT.

CDR3 region: CASSLAGGPYEQYF. CDR3 DNA: TGCGCCAGCAGCTTGGCGGGGGGGCCGTACGAGCAGTACTTC. The chain combines TRBV5-1 with TRBJ2-7; TRBD2 aligns across 8 bases. This CDR3 region has 14 residues. Germline CDR1 SGHRS, CDR2 YFSETQ. The junction had 3 bases not matched to a gene; V was cut back by 0 bases and J by 4 bases.

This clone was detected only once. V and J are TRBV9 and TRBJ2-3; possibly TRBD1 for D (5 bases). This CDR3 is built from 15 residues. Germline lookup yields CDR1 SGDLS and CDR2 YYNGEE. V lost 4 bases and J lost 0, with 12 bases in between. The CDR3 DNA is TGTGCCAGCAGCCGTGTGGGGCCCAGCACAGATACGCAGTATTTT. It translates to CASSRVGPSTDTQYF.

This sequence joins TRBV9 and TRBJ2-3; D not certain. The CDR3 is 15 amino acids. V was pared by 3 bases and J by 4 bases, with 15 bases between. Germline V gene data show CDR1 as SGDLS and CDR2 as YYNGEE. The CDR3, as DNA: TGTGCCAGCAGCGCCCGATGGCTAGTATCAGATACGCAGTATTTT. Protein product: CASSARWLVSDTQYF. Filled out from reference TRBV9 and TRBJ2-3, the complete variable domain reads DSGVTQTPKHLITATGQRVTLRCSPRSGDLSVYWYQQSLDQGLQFLIQYYNGEERAKGNILERFSAQQFPDLHSELNLSSLELGDSALYFCASSARWLVSDTQYFGPGTRLTVL.

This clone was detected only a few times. CDR3 coding DNA: TGTGCCACCACTCACAGGGGCATGAGGATGAACACTGAAGCTTTCTTT. This translates into CATTHRGMRMNTEAFF. V is TRBV19 and J is TRBJ1-1; 7 bases are a match to TRBD1. V lost 10 bases and J lost 0; bases outside the gene matches: 14. From germline, CDR1 is LNHDA and CDR2 SQIVND (reference sequence). The CDR3 spans 16 residues.